This passage covers 18 T cell receptor beta chains from one sample sequenced in a study of siplizumab effects on memory and regulatory T cells. Sequencing was performed with immunoSEQ multiplex PCR; in TCRdb, only in-frame clones are kept and a portion is missing. The sample lists approximately 82,000 clones, 87% occurring once. The sequenced sample consisted of Tregs sorted from blood. These TCRs come from a human donor in good health.

The V gene is TRBV7-9, the J gene TRBJ1-4; 8 bases map to TRBD1. Germline V lookup: CDR1 SEHNR, CDR2 FQNEAQ (reference sequence). The ends lost 4 bases at V and 6 bases at J; junction bases unmatched: 16. This CDR3 comprises 18 residues. The CDR3 coding sequence is TGTGCCAGCAGCTCGGGCGGGACAGGCGGAGCTCACCATGAAAAACTGTTTTTT. Encoded protein: CASSSGGTGGAHHEKLFF.

This chain links TRBV10-3 with TRBJ2-7; 9 nucleotides align to TRBD1. The CDR3 is made up of 15 amino acids. The trim removed 3 bases at V and 4 bases at J, leaving 7 bases unmatched. The germline V gene has CDR1 ENHRY and CDR2 SYGVKD. CDR3 in DNA: TGTGCCATCAGTGATTCAGGGACAGGGAGGTACGAGCAGTACTTC. It yields the protein CAISDSGTGRYEQYF.

This clone was counted at least ten times. The chain is built from TRBV19 and TRBJ2-1; perhaps TRBD2 as D (6 bases). The V gene's germline CDR1 is LNHDA and CDR2 SQIVND (reference sequence). The CDR3 runs 14 residues. V dropped 6 bases and J dropped 6 bases, with 15 bases sitting between them. The CDR3 here is CASSGGGHRNEQFF. CDR3 DNA sequence: TGTGCCAGTAGCGGGGGAGGCCACCGCAATGAGCAGTTCTTC.

The count of this clone is one. This chain uses TRBV5-1 with TRBJ2-3, with D possibly matching TRBD1 (5 bases). V lost 0 bases and J lost 1, with 6 bases in between. The CDR3 runs 14 residues. Germline CDR1 and CDR2: SGHRS and YFSETQ. CDR3 loop: CASSLEGGTDTQYF. CDR3 nucleotides: TGCGCCAGCAGCTTGGAAGGGGGCACAGATACGCAGTATTTT.

This chain joins TRBV11-2 and TRBJ1-5; unclear D gene. CDR3 length equals 13 residues. Germline assignment: CDR1 SGHAT and CDR2 FQNNGV. V was clipped by 1 base and J by 8 bases, with 9 bases between them. The CDR3 loop is CASSLVRLEPQHF. Here the CDR3 DNA reads TGTGCCAGCAGCTTAGTTCGGTTGGAGCCCCAGCATTTT.

The genes are TRBV15 and TRBJ1-6, with D possibly TRBD1 on 5 matching bases. Germline V gives CDR1 LNHNV, CDR2 YYDKDF (reference sequence). The CDR3 loop spans 14 amino acids. The V end was cut by 6 bases, the J end by 6 bases, with 12 bases between. In DNA form, the CDR3 reads TGTGCCACCAGGGGGGATGAGTTTAATTCACCCCTCCACTTT. Its protein product is CATRGDEFNSPLHF.

This clone was seen a single time. One end of the junction varies from germline; a read error may be responsible. The rearrangement links TRBV7-2 to TRBJ2-7, with 12 bases identical to TRBD2. The CDR3 is made up of 16 amino acids. The germline V gene has CDR1 SGHTA and CDR2 FQGNSA. The CDR3 nucleotides are TGTGCCAGCAGCTTTACTAGCGGGGGGTTTCCCTACGAACAGTACTTC. Translation gives CASSFTSGGFPYEQYF. The full variable domain, its missing parts supplied by reference TRBV7-2 and TRBJ2-7, is GAGVSQSPSNKVTEKGKDVELRCDPISGHTALYWYRQSLGQGLEFLIYFQGNSAPDKSGLPSDRFSAERTGGSVSTLTIQRTQQEDSAVYLCASSFTSGGFPYEQYFGPGTRLTVT.

The rearrangement uses TRBV19 and TRBJ1-2, with 8 bases matching TRBD1. V lost 4 bases and J lost 4; bases outside the gene matches: 11. CDR1 and CDR2 (germline): LNHDA, SQIVND (reference sequence). This CDR3 is 16 amino acids long. CDR3 protein: CASSTKTGGGSYGYTF. CDR3 nucleotides: TGTGCCAGTAGTACAAAAACAGGGGGAGGATCCTATGGCTACACCTTC.

The rearrangement uses TRBV4-1 and TRBJ2-5; 8 positions match TRBD2. Germline-derived CDR1 and CDR2 are MGHRA and YSYEKL. The CDR3 is 17 residues long. Germline trimming cut 4 bases from V and 0 bases from J; bases unmatched to any gene: 10. The CDR3 DNA follows: TGCGCCAGCAGCCCCCGGGCGGGGGGCCGGTACCAAGAGACCCAGTACTTC. Amino acid sequence: CASSPRAGGRYQETQYF.

The V gene is TRBV7-2, the J gene TRBJ2-1; 9 bases map to TRBD1. Trimming removed 0 bases from V and 5 bases from J; junction bases left unmatched: 8. The germline V gene has CDR1 SGHTA and CDR2 FQGNSA. This CDR3 has 17 amino acids. CDR3 DNA: TGTGCCAGCAGCTTAGCGAGCGGACAGGGGTACCACAATGAGCAGTTCTTC. Protein product: CASSLASGQGYHNEQFF.

A few counts support this clone. The chain combines TRBV4-3 with TRBJ2-5; a weak D match, TRBD1 (6 bases). Trimming removed 7 bases at V and 4 bases at J, with 13 bases between. CDR3 length equals 13 residues. Germline CDR1 reads LGHNA; CDR2 reads YSLEER. Written as DNA, the CDR3 is TGCGCCAGCACCCCGAGGGGGATAGAGACCCAGTACTTC. Amino acid sequence: CASTPRGIETQYF.

This chain uses TRBV14 with TRBJ2-1, with TRBD2 matching 9 bases. This CDR3 has 15 amino acids. Germline V gene data show CDR1 as SGHDN and CDR2 as FVKESK. V dropped 1 base and J dropped 7; count of bases not matched to a gene: 5. CDR3 residues: CASSQVAGGPNEQFF. The CDR3 coding sequence is TGTGCCAGCAGCCAAGTTGCGGGGGGGCCGAATGAGCAGTTCTTC.

The chain uses TRBV7-9 and TRBJ2-1, with TRBD2 matching over 12 bases. The CDR3 runs 13 residues. Germline assignment: CDR1 SEHNR and CDR2 FQNEAQ (reference sequence). Losses at the gene ends were 5 bases for V and 7 bases for J; bases not matched to a gene: 0. CDR3 residues: CASSGLAGNEQFF. CDR3 DNA sequence: TGTGCCAGCAGCGGACTAGCGGGGAATGAGCAGTTCTTC.

This chain uses TRBV10-2 with TRBJ1-6; D uncertain. Trimming removed 0 bases from V and 4 bases from J, with 13 bases in between. Per the germline V gene, CDR1 is WSHSY and CDR2 is SAAADI. The CDR3 consists of 17 residues. CDR3 in amino acids: CASSESPGTPYNSPLHF. CDR3 coding DNA: TGCGCCAGCAGTGAGTCGCCAGGAACCCCTTATAATTCACCCCTCCACTTT.

The V and J genes are TRBV11-3 and TRBJ1-1; D unresolved. This CDR3 is built from 13 residues. Trimming pared 6 bases from V and 1 base from J, leaving 9 bases between. CDR1 is SGHNT, CDR2 YENEEA, per germline. Here the CDR3 DNA reads TGTGCCAGCAGTCAGGCAGCGAACACTGAAGCTTTCTTT. Protein product: CASSQAANTEAFF.

CDR3 sequence: CASSYFGRENGYTF. The CDR3 DNA sequence: TGTGCCAGCAGTTACTTCGGCAGGGAAAATGGCTACACCTTC. V is TRBV6-5 and J is TRBJ1-2; weak D call: TRBD1 (5 bases). V dropped 1 base and J dropped 6 bases, with 12 bases sitting between them. This CDR3 comprises 14 residues. Germline CDR1 and CDR2: MNHEY and SVGAGI.

The chain couples TRBV9 to TRBJ2-7, with D possibly matching TRBD1 (6 bases). Trimming took off 4 bases at V and 4 bases at J, with 9 bases between the two ends. Germline V gene sequence: CDR1 SGDLS, CDR2 YYNGEE. The CDR3 runs 12 residues. DNA for the CDR3: TGTGCCAGCAGCCCCCAGGGGTACGAGCAGTACTTC. As protein: CASSPQGYEQYF.

The chain carries TRBV5-4 and TRBJ2-5, with 8 bases aligning to TRBD2. The CDR3 length is 14 residues. The J segment lost 5 bases and the V segment lost 0 bases, leaving 3 bases of the junction unmatched. Per germline, CDR1 SGHNT and CDR2 YYREEE (reference sequence). The DNA of the CDR3 is TGTGCCAGCAGCTTGGAGGGGACTAGTGAGACCCAGTACTTC. It codes for CASSLEGTSETQYF.